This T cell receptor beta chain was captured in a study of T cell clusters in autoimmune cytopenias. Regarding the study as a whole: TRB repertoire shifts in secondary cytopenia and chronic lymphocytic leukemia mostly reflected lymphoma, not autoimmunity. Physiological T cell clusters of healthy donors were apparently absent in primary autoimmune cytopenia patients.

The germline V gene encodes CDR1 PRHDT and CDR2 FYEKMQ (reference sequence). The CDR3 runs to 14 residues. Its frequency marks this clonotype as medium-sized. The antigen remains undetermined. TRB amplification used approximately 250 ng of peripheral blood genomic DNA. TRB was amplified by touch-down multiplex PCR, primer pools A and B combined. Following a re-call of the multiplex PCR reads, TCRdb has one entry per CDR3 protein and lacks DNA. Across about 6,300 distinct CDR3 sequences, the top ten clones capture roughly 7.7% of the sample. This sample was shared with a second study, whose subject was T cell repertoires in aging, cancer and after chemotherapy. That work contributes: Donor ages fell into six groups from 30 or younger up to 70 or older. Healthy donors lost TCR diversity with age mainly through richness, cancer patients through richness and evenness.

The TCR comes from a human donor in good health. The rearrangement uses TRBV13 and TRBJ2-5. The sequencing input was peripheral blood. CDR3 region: CASSQRITQETQYF. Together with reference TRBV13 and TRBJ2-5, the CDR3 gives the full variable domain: AAGVIQSPRHLIKEKRETATLKCYPIPRHDTVYWYQQGPGQDPQFLISFYEKMQSDKGSIPDRFSAQQFSDYHSELNMSSLELGDSALYFCASSQRITQETQYFGPGTRLLVL.